This is a list of T cell receptor beta chains from one sample in a study of cytomegalovirus exposure and HLA in healthy donors. Profiled with immunoSEQ multiplex PCR; TCRdb holds only in-frame clones, not every one. The data hold 150,000 to 170,000 clones, with about 88% observed a single time. The sequencing sample was made of PBMCs. The receptors were sampled from a man aged 18 to 35 in good health and CMV-seropositive. Both conserved end residues are part of each CDR3. Fields, in order: clone size, J gene, V gene, D gene, CDR3 DNA, CDR3 protein. D genes are given only for firm matches. Size values are once, few and many counts, or a class for expanded clones, and some rows have none.

once TRBJ2-7 TRBV4-1 - TGCGCCAGCAGCCAAGAAGATAGATACGAGCAGTACTTC CASSQEDRYEQYF
- TRBJ2-7 TRBV7-2 TRBD1 TGTGCCAGCAGCTTATCGGCGGGACAGGGCCGCGAGCAGTACTTC CASSLSAGQGREQYF
- TRBJ2-7 TRBV5-5 TRBD1 TGTGCCAGCAGCTGGGGGACAGCCTACGAGCAGTACTTC CASSWGTAYEQYF
- TRBJ2-1 TRBV5-6 TRBD2 TGTGCCAGCAGCTTAACTTGGCTAGCGGGGGGGAATGAGCAGTTCTTC CASSLTWLAGGNEQFF
- TRBJ2-5 TRBV9 TRBD1 TGTGCCAGCAGGGGAACAGGGGAGGAGACCCAGTACTTC CASRGTGEETQYF
- TRBJ1-4 TRBV6-5 - TGTGCCAGCAGGGGTCGGGGGAAAGAGGAAAAACTGTTTTTT CASRGRGKEEKLFF
- TRBJ1-2 TRBV5-1 TRBD1 TGCGCCAGCAGCTCAGACAGGGCTGGGAGATCGAAGGGCTACACCTTC CASSSDRAGRSKGYTF
- TRBJ2-7 TRBV7-9 TRBD2 TGTGCCAGCAGCTTAGTGGTAGCGGGGGTGTACGAGCAGTACTTC CASSLVVAGVYEQYF
- TRBJ2-6 TRBV5-6 - TGTGCCAGCACCCTTGAGGGCTCTGGGGCCAACGTCCTGACTTTC CASTLEGSGANVLTF
once TRBJ2-1 TRBV5-1 TRBD1 TGCGCCAGCAGCGCGGGACAGGGAACCTACAATGAGCAGTTCTTC CASSAGQGTYNEQFF
- TRBJ2-7 TRBV9 TRBD2 TGTGCCAGCAGCGTTAGCGGGCCCTACCCCTACGAGCAGTACTTC CASSVSGPYPYEQYF
- TRBJ1-6 TRBV6-5 TRBD1 TGTGCCAGCAGGACAGGGGACACTAATTCACCCCTCCACTTT CASRTGDTNSPLHF